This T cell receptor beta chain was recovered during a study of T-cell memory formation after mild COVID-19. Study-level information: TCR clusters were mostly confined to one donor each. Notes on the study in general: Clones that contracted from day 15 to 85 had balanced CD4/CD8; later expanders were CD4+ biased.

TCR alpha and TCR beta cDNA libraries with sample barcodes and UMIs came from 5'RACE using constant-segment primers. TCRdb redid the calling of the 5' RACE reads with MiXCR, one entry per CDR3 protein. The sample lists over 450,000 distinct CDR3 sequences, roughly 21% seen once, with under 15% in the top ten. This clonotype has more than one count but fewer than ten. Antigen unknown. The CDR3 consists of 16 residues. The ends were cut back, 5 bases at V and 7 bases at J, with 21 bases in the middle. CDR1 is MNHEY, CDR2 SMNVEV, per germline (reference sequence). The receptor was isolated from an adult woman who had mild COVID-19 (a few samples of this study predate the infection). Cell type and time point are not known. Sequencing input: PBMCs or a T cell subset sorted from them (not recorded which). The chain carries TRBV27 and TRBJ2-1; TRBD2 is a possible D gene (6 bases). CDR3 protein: CASSRKWRGGGNEQFF. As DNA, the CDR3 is TGTGCCAGCAGTAGGAAGTGGCGGGGAGGAGGGAATGAGCAGTTCTTC.